The clone carrying this T cell receptor (beta chain) showed up just once. Its antigen remains unknown. The data belong to a study of radiotherapy plus CTLA-4 blockade in lung cancer. The study, taken as a whole, reports: Peripheral blood showed expansion of tumor-derived TCR clones after radiotherapy and ipilimumab.

In germline, CDR1 is MDHEN, CDR2 SYDVKM. The CDR3 has 14 residues. Trimming removed 10 bases from V and 2 bases from J, with 17 bases in between. Repertoires were generated with immunoSEQ multiplex PCR, while TCRdb's copy carries only in-frame clones and drops some. The data contain roughly 66,000 clones, roughly four fifths of them singletons. The rearrangement uses TRBV28 and TRBJ1-2, with D possibly matching TRBD1 (5 bases). This sample comprised peripheral blood, obtained from a patient treated with radiotherapy plus ipilimumab. The receptor was isolated from a human donor with non-small cell lung cancer who had a partial response to radiotherapy plus ipilimumab. The CDR3 loop is CATGGRGENYGYTF. In nucleotides, the CDR3 is TGTGCCACGGGGGGGAGGGGAGAGAACTATGGCTACACCTTC.